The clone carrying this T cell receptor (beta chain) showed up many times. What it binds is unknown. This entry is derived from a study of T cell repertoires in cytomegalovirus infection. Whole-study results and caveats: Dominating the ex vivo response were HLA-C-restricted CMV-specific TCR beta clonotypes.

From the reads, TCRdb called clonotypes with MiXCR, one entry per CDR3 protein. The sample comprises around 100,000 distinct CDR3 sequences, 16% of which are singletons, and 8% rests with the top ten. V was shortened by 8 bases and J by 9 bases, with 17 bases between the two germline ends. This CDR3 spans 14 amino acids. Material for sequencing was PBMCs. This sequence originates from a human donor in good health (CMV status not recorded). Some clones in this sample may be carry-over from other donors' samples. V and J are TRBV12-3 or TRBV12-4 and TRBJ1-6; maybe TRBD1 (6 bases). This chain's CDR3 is CASRGQGFASPLHF. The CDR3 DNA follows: TGTGCCAGCCGGGGGCAGGGGTTTGCTTCACCCCTCCACTTT.